The clone carrying this TCR beta chain was seen a few times. Trimming cost V 10 bases and J 8 bases; bases outside gene matches: 6. Germline CDR1 MDHEN, CDR2 SYDVKM. The CDR3 loop spans 14 amino acids. This entry belongs to a study of blood T cell repertoires in COVID-19. Whole-study context: Italy, Spain and the United States were the sources of the convalescent and acute COVID-19 samples. Sources were T cells, B-cell-depleted T cells, or PBMCs; the material itself was cDNA or gDNA.

Per the authors' pipeline: Counts of nucleated cells, estimated from reference gene primer amplification, were obtained. Assay used: immunoSEQ multiplex PCR; TCRdb lists only in-frame clones, some missing. That table is the source of V, J and clone size, and D and trimming were worked out from the DNA. The sample includes 120,000 to 150,000 clones, almost 90% of them seen just once. Material: peripheral blood. The J gene is TRBJ1-6, the V gene TRBV28, with TRBD1 matching over 12 bases. This clonotype originated in a human donor in a cohort sampled during active COVID-19. CDR3 DNA: TGTGCCACCACTGGGACAGGGGGCTATTCACCCCTCCACTTT. Protein sequence: CATTGTGGYSPLHF.